This T cell receptor beta chain was sequenced in a study of radiation and T cells in renal cell carcinoma. Study-level points and caveats: In blood, top tumor clones expanded by 2 weeks, shrinking by 4.

Note on this clone: Its antigen is not identified.

Sequenced by immunoSEQ multiplex PCR; TCRdb stores in-frame clones only, minus some. The table lists over 35,000 clones, about 82% of them singletons. Regarding time point: blood 4 weeks post-SBRT, at nephrectomy. Treatment meaning: 15 Gy SBRT to primary tumor, nephrectomy 4 weeks later. The CDR3 has 13 amino acids. V lost 6 bases and J lost 2, with 8 bases in between. Germline V gene lookup returns CDR1 MDHEN and CDR2 SYDVKM. The TCR originated in a woman between 70 and 85 years old with renal cell carcinoma. Material: blood, obtained from a patient whose treatment included radiotherapy and nephrectomy. The chain couples TRBV28 to TRBJ1-3; D is ambiguous. The CDR3 DNA follows: TGTGCCAGCAGCATAGATACTGGAAACACCATATATTTT. It translates to CASSIDTGNTIYF.